This paragraph reports one TCR beta chain. Its antigen remains unknown. PCR used 60 Vbeta primers and 13 Jbeta primers. In the study's own analysis: Unique TCR beta chains totaled roughly 80 million in a later count, with roughly 12 million of them shared. Using immunoSEQ multiplex PCR, the repertoire was profiled, and TCRdb retains in-frame clones only, with some absent. V, J and clone size reflect that table, while D and trimming were determined from the DNA. Of about 140,000 clones listed, 60% to 80% are singletons. This entry is derived from a study of cytomegalovirus exposure and HLA in healthy donors. Study-level findings and limits: When the data were analyzed later, several of the most significant clusters appeared to be linked to common viral pathogens.

Trimming took 5 bases from V and 9 from J, leaving 13 bases between them. This CDR3 spans 13 amino acids. From germline, CDR1 is SGHVS and CDR2 FNYEAQ. The TCR sequence derives from a male donor in good health and CMV-seronegative. The sequenced material came from PBMCs. This chain connects TRBV7-6 to TRBJ2-2; D remains unclear. The CDR3 sequence: CASSASLGRELFF. The CDR3, as DNA: TGTGCCAGCAGCGCCTCGTTGGGCCGGGAGCTGTTTTTT.